This TCR beta chain was observed in a study of blood T cells in healthy people across ages. This clonotype was seen once. Combining a sample-barcoded 5' primer with a J-beta primer mix, a second PCR ran for about 6 to 12 cycles. TCRdb independently ran MiXCR on the 5' RACE reads; one entry per CDR3 protein. The sample lists roughly 1,800,000 distinct CDR3 sequences; around 48% were seen once. Isolating PBMCs gave at least 6 million of these cells per sample. J lost 4 bases, V lost 2 bases, and 2 bases had no gene match. The germline V gene has CDR1 SGDLS and CDR2 YYNGEE. The CDR3 totals 15 residues. Sequencing was performed on blood. This sequence originates from a woman aged 40-49 years in good health. This chain joins TRBV9 and TRBJ2-1; 11 bases match TRBD2. The CDR3 is CASSVRLAGYNEQFF. CDR3 sequence (DNA): TGTGCCAGCAGCGTGAGACTAGCGGGGTACAATGAGCAGTTCTTC.